Below, one T cell receptor beta chain is given with its context. Its antigen remains unidentified. This CDR3 is 15 amino acids long. The V gene end was trimmed by 10 bases and the J gene end by 5 bases; junction bases not matched to a gene: 7. Germline V gene data show CDR1 as ENHRY and CDR2 as SYGVKD. The source of the sample is a study of PD-1 blockade in classical Hodgkin lymphoma. Measured with immunoSEQ multiplex PCR; TCRdb has only the in-frame clones, and not every one. In the table there are roughly 30,000 clones, roughly 80% of which are singletons. Study results and caveats: Complete responders' baseline diversity resembled that of newly diagnosed patients. The CD4+ diversity rise by C4D1 was clearest in complete responders. Newly diagnosed patients reportedly trailed healthy donors in baseline TCR diversity.

As for time point: cycle 4 day 1 (C4D1), after 6 weeks of nivolumab. Autologous stem cell transplantation was followed by relapse in every patient, and brentuximab vedotin exposure varied. Out of thawed PBMCs, magnetic negative selection purified CD4+ T cells. Sequences were derived from CD4+ T cells from blood, sampled before the fourth cycle of nivolumab. This TCR was recovered from a human donor with classical Hodgkin lymphoma. The chain recombines TRBV10-3 with TRBJ2-3; 15 bases match TRBD2. The CDR3 loop reads CATKGLAGGLDTQYF. The CDR3 bases are TGTGCCACCAAGGGACTAGCGGGGGGTTTAGATACGCAGTATTTT.